The source of this T cell receptor beta chain is a study of identical twins. This clonotype has more than one count but fewer than ten. V dropped 0 bases and J dropped 1 base, with 6 bases sitting between them. The germline CDR1 and CDR2 sequences are MNHEY and SVGEGT. The CDR3 contains 14 residues. From the 5' RACE reads, TCRdb called clonotypes with MiXCR, one entry per CDR3 protein. Of about 200,000 distinct CDR3 sequences in the sample, more than 9% were seen once. The chain links TRBV6-2 or TRBV6-3 to TRBJ1-1; D not resolved. Sequencing was performed on memory T cells sorted from blood. The clonotype was recovered from a man aged 45-60 years in good health. The CDR3 protein is CASSYSGWNTEAFF. The CDR3 DNA sequence: TGTGCCAGCAGTTACTCGGGGTGGAACACTGAAGCTTTCTTT.